The 3 T cell receptor beta chains below all came from one sample that was sequenced in a study of blood T cell repertoires in COVID-19. Clones were read by immunoSEQ multiplex PCR, and TCRdb kept only the in-frame ones, dropping some. The sample includes roughly 410,000 clones, approximately 87% of them seen just once. The specimen sequenced was peripheral blood. Receptors were obtained from a woman aged 60-75 years with COVID-19, enrolled during active disease.

The gene calls are TRBV20-1 and TRBJ2-7, with a weak D call TRBD2 (6 bases). Germline V gene sequence: CDR1 DFQATT, CDR2 SNEGSKA (reference sequence). The CDR3 contains 14 residues. V gave up 3 bases and J gave up 2 bases, with 14 bases separating them. CDR3 in amino acids: CSASGPGVTYEQYF. The CDR3 DNA follows: TGCAGTGCTAGTGGACCGGGGGTTACCTACGAGCAGTACTTC.

The chain has TRBV18 and TRBJ2-7, with D possibly TRBD1 on 6 matching bases. Germline assignment: CDR1 KGHSH and CDR2 LQKENI. There are 15 residues in the CDR3. The V gene lost 3 bases and the J gene lost 3 bases, with 15 bases spanning the gap. The CDR3 protein is CASSPGQTNNYEQYF. The CDR3 DNA follows: TGTGCCAGCTCACCTGGACAGACTAACAACTACGAGCAGTACTTC.

The chain employs TRBV6-5 and TRBJ2-7; D is unresolved. The germline V gene has CDR1 MNHEY and CDR2 SVGAGI. Trimming shortened V by 7 bases and J by 6 bases, and 16 bases separated the two germline ends. The CDR3 totals 13 residues. DNA of the CDR3: TGTGCCAGCAACACCATTCGGTCGGGCGAGCAGTACTTC. Its translation: CASNTIRSGEQYF.